The TCR beta chain described here comes from a study of T cell responses to AZD1222 COVID-19 vaccine. Study-level findings and limits: Compared with day 0, the breadth and depth of the Spike-specific TCR repertoire rose significantly after two doses of AZD1222. There were vaccine-associated CD4 TCRs across spike, dominant at 160-218 and 743-854.

Produced via immunoSEQ multiplex PCR; TCRdb's table is partial and in-frame only. Altogether about 160,000 clones are present, about 91% being singletons, with the ten largest covering 1.5% to 2%. Notes on this clone: Its antigen is as yet unknown.

Sequencing used peripheral blood, obtained on day 0 of AZD1222 vaccination. The TCR comes from an adult in good health.

CDR3 region: CASSAGPFNEQFF. Written as DNA, the CDR3 is TGCGCCAGCAGCGCGGGGCCCTTCAATGAGCAGTTCTTC. The V call is TRBV10-1, the J call TRBJ2-1; a possible D gene is TRBD2 (6 bases). This CDR3 is built from 13 residues. Trimming took off 6 bases at V and 6 bases at J, with 12 bases between the two ends. Germline values: CDR1 WNHNN, CDR2 SYGVQD (reference sequence).